The subject of this entry is one TCR beta chain. The target of this receptor is not known. No base-level quality is on record; no much larger clone is a single base apart. The library was prepared using multiplex PCR. The data were produced on an Illumina HiSeq 2500. TCRbeta libraries were constructed through three rounds of nested PCR with primers (Table S4) according to protocols modified from ARM-PCR. Before sequencing, PCR products in the 200-500 bp range were cut out of the gel and cleaned up using the QIAquick gel extraction kit. Regarding the original processing steps: Reads were cleaned using Trimmomatic, were merged into complete CDR3 sequences using FLASH, and were assigned to V(D)J germline segments using MiTCR. VDJtools was used to compute clonal diversity as the inverse Simpson's index. In-frame sequences without a premature stop codon were defined as productive reads. TCRdb ran its own pipeline on the public reads, namely fastp trimming at Q25 and MiXCR clone calling, and kept in-frame beta chains. All rows with the same CDR3 protein become a single entry with the most common DNA and genes. V and J calls and clone size were set by TCRdb, not the authors. This sample gives under 95,000 distinct CDR3 sequences in total; roughly 62% of them show up just once. Roughly 14% of the sample lies in the top ten.

Bulk unsorted tissue served as the source for RNA extraction, and RNA quality was assessed using a NanoDrop ND-1000 and an Agilent 2100. All donors had newly diagnosed lung cancer, had not received prior chemotherapy, and were admitted for thoracic surgery in China between August and November 2014. Anyone who had undergone radiotherapy or chemotherapy before, or who had another cancer at the same time, was left out of the study. Pieces of surgical tissue measuring roughly 1-2.1 cm3 were kept in RNAlater solution and stored at -80 degrees C until use. This sample was taken from a study of tumor and adjacent non-tumor tissue in lung cancer listed by TCRdb under 2018. For the wider study: By cancer type, the cohort comprised 11 to 12 adenocarcinoma patients, a couple of squamous cell carcinoma patients and 1 small cell lung cancer patient. The approximately 15 patients were aged about 30 to 76 years, included about 10 men and 5 women, and had TNM stage I to III disease. Sequencing generated a total of some 130 million productive TCRbeta reads, averaging approximately 4 million reads per sample. Using bulk TCRbeta repertoires from some 16 lung cancer patients, the study set lung tumor tissue side by side with matched distant non-tumor lung tissue. TCRbeta CDR3 sequencing was performed on approximately 30 paired specimens, with one tumor sample and one normal lung sample collected per patient. Broader findings and caveats from the paper: Only about 15 patients were in the cohort, and the authors stated that larger samples and more detailed clinical data are needed. Peripheral blood was not sequenced, so blood TCRbeta repertoires in these lung cancer patients were not examined. The methods do not name the sequencing platform or mention unique molecular identifiers. Significantly higher TCR diversity was found in younger patients, and higher tumor TCR diversity was associated with shorter overall and disease-free survival. The top 100 clones made up a significantly larger cumulative share of the repertoire in normal lung than in tumor tissue. Tumor tissue showed significantly greater TCR diversity (inverse Simpson) than normal lung tissue (roughly 430 vs 170, P = 0.0075, Mann-Whitney U test).

Trimming removed 11 bases from V and 1 base from J, leaving 14 bases between the germline ends. The CDR3 runs 13 residues from the cysteine to the phenylalanine. Of all the DNA, just the CDR3 is kept, 39 bases in frame from base 1. Reading the germline V gene gives CDR1 SGHAT and CDR2 FQNNGV. The clonotype was recovered from a man aged 65 to 79 with non-small cell lung cancer. The V gene is TRBV11-2 and the J gene is TRBJ2-5; the D gene identity is not certain. The sample comprised lung tumor tissue. The nucleotide sequence reads as follows: TGTGCCGGTAGCTTAGACCCCCAAGAGACCCAGTACTTC. The resulting protein is CAGSLDPQETQYF.